This T cell receptor (beta chain) came from a study of blood T cell repertoires in COVID-19. Germline V gene data show CDR1 as SQVTM and CDR2 as ANQGSEA. This CDR3 comprises 13 residues. V gave up 1 base and J gave up 4 bases, with 10 bases separating them. The method was immunoSEQ multiplex PCR; TCRdb's version includes in-frame clones alone and lacks a portion of them. The data hold 150,000 to 200,000 clones, with roughly nine tenths observed a single time. The TCR originated in a man aged 55 to 70 with acute or convalescent COVID-19. Sequenced material: peripheral blood. V usage is TRBV29-1 and J usage is TRBJ1-2; possibly TRBD1 for D (5 bases). CDR3 protein: CSVEAQGSYGYTF. The CDR3 DNA is TGCAGCGTTGAAGCGCAGGGAAGCTATGGCTACACCTTC. The variable domain in full, with the rest retrieved from reference TRBV29-1 and TRBJ1-2, is SAVISQKPSRDICQRGTSLTIQCQVDSQVTMMFWYRQQPGQSLTLIATANQGSEATYESGFVIDKFPISRPNLTFSTLTVSNMSPEDSSIYLCSVEAQGSYGYTFGSGTRLTVV.